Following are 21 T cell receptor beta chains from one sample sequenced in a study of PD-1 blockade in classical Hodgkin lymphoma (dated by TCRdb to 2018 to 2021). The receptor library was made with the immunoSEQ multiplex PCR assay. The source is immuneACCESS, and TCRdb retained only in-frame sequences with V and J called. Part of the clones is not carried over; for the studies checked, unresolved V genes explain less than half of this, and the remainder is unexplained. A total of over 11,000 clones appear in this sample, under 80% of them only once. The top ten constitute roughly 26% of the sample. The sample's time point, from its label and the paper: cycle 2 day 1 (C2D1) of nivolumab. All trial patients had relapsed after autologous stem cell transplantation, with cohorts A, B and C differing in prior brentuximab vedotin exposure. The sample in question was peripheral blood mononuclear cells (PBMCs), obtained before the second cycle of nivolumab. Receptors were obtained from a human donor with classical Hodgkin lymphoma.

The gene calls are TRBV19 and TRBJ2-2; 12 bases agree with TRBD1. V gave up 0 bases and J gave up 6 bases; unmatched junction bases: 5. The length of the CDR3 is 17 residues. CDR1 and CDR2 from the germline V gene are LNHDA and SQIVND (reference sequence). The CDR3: CASSIEGQGAIAGELFF. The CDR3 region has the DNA TGTGCCAGTAGTATAGAGGGACAGGGGGCTATCGCCGGGGAGCTGTTTTTT. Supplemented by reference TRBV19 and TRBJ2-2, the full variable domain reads DGGITQSPKYLFRKEGQNVTLSCEQNLNHDAMYWYRQDPGQGLRLIYYSQIVNDFQKGDIAEGYSVSREKKESFPLTVTSAQKNPTAFYLCASSIEGQGAIAGELFFGEGSRLTVL.

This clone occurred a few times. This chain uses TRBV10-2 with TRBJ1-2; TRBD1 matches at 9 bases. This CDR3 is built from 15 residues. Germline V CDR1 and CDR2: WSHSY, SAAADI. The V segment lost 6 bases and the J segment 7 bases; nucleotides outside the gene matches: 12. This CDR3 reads CASREATGTGFGYTF. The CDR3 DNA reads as TGCGCCAGCAGGGAAGCAACCGGGACAGGGTTTGGCTACACCTTC.

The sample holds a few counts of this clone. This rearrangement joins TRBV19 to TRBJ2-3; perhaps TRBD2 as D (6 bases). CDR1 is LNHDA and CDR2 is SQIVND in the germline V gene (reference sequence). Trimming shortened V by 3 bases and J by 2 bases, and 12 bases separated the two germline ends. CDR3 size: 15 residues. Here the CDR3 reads CASSMSAGLTDTQYF. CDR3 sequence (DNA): TGTGCCAGTAGTATGTCGGCGGGGCTCACAGATACGCAGTATTTT.

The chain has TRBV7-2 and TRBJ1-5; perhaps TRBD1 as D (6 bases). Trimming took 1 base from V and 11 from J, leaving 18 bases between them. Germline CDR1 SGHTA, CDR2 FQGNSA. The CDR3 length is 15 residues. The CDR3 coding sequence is TGTGCCAGCAGCTTAGTAGGACAGTCCTCGGCGGCCCAGCATTTT. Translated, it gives CASSLVGQSSAAQHF.

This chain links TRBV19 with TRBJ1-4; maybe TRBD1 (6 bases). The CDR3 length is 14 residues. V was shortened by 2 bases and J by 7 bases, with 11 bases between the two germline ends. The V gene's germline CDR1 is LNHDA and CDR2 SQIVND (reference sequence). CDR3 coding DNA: TGTGCCAGTAGTATACAACAGGGTGGTGAAAAACTGTTTTTT. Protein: CASSIQQGGEKLFF.

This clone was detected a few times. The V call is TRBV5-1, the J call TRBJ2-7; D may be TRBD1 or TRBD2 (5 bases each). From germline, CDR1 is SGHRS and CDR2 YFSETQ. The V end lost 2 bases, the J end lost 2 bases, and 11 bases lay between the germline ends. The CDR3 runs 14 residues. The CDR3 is CASSFGGGTYEQYF. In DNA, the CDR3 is TGCGCCAGCAGCTTCGGTGGGGGAACCTACGAGCAGTACTTC. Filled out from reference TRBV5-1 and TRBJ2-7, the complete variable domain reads KAGVTQTPRYLIKTRGQQVTLSCSPISGHRSVSWYQQTPGQGLQFLFEYFSETQRNKGNFPGRFSGRQFSNSRSEMNVSTLELGDSALYLCASSFGGGTYEQYFGPGTRLTVT.

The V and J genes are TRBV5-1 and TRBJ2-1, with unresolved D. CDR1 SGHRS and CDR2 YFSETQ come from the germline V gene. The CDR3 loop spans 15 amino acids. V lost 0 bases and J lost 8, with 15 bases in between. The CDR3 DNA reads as TGCGCCAGCAGCTTGGCCCCCCCCACGTCCGATGAGCAGTTCTTC. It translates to CASSLAPPTSDEQFF.

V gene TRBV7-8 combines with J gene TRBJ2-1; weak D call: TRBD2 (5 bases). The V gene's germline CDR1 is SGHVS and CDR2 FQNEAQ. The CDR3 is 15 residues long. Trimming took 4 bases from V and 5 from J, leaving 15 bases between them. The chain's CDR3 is CASSSISGYNNEQFF. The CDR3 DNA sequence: TGTGCCAGCAGCTCAATCTCGGGATACAACAATGAGCAGTTCTTC.

The chain's CDR3 is CASSPEVFEQYF. In nucleotides, the CDR3 is TGTGCCAGCTCACCGGAGGTGTTCGAGCAGTACTTC. V is TRBV18 and J is TRBJ2-7; possibly TRBD2 for D (5 bases). The germline gives CDR1 KGHSH, CDR2 LQKENI. This CDR3 spans 12 amino acids. Trimming stripped 3 bases from V and 6 bases from J, with 9 bases between. The entire variable domain, with the rest obtained from reference TRBV18 and TRBJ2-7, is as follows: NAGVMQNPRHLVRRRGQEARLRCSPMKGHSHVYWYRQLPEEGLKFMVYLQKENIIDESGMPKERFSAEFPKEGPSILRIQQVVRGDSAAYFCASSPEVFEQYFGPGTRLTVT.

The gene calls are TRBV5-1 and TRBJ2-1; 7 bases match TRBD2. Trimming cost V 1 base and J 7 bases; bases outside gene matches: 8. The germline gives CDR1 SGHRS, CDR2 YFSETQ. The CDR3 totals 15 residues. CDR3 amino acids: CASSLTGTTANEQFF. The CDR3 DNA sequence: TGCGCCAGCAGCTTGACTGGGACTACTGCAAATGAGCAGTTCTTC.

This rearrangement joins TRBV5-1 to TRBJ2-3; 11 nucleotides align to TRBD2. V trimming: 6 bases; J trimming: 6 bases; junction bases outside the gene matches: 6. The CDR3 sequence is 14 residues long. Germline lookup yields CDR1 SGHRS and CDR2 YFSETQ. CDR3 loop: CASKLAGASDTQYF. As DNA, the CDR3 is TGCGCCAGCAAACTAGCGGGGGCCTCCGATACGCAGTATTTT.

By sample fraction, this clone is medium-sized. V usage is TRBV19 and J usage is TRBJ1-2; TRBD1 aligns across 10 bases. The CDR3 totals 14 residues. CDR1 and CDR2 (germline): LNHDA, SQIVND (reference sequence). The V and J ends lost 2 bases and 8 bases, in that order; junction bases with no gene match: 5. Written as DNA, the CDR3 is TGTGCCAGTAGTATACCGGGACAGGGGAACGGCTACACCTTC. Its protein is CASSIPGQGNGYTF.

In nucleotides, the CDR3 is TGCGCCAGCAGCCAAGATGCCGGCGTAAGCTCCTATAATTCACCCCTCCACTTT. Translating it yields CASSQDAGVSSYNSPLHF. J is TRBJ1-6 and V is TRBV4-3; D remains unclear. Germline V gene data show CDR1 as LGHNA and CDR2 as YSLEER. V was shortened by 0 bases and J by 0 bases, with 12 bases between the two germline ends. The CDR3 sequence is 18 residues long.

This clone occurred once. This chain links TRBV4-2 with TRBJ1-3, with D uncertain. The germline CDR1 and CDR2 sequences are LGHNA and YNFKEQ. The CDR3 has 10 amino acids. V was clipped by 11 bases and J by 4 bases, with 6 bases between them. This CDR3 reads CARKGNTIYF. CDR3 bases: TGTGCCCGAAAAGGAAACACCATATATTTT.

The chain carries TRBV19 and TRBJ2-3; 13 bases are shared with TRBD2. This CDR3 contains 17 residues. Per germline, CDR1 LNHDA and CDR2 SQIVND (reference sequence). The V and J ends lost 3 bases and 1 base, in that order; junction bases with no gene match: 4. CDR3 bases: TGTGCCAGTAGTATTACTAGCGGGGGGGCAGGCACAGATACGCAGTATTTT. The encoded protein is CASSITSGGAGTDTQYF.

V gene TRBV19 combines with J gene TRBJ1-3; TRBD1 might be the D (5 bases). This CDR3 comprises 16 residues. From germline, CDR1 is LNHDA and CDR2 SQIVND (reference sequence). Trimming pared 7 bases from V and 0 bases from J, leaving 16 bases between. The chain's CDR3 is CASMSFRDHSGNTIYF. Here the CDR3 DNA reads TGTGCCAGTATGTCCTTCAGGGACCACTCTGGAAACACCATATATTTT.

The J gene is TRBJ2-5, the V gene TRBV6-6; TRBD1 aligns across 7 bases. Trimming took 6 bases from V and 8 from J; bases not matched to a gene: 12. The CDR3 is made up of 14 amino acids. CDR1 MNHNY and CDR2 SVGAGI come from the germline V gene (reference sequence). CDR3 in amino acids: CASSPQGVKRTQYF. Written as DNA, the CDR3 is TGTGCCAGCAGCCCGCAGGGGGTCAAGAGAACCCAGTACTTC.

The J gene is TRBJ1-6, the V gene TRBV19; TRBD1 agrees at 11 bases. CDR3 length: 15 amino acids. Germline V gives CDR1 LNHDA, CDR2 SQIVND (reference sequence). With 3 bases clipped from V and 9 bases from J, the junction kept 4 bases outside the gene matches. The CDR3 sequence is CASSIPGTGGSPLHF. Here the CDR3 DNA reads TGTGCCAGTAGTATTCCCGGGACAGGGGGTTCACCCCTCCACTTT.

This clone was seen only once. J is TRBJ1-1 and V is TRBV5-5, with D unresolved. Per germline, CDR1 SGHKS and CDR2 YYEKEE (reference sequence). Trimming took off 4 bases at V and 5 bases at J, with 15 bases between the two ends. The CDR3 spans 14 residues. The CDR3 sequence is CASSPRTLRTEAFF. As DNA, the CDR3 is TGTGCCAGCAGCCCCCGCACACTGAGGACTGAAGCTTTCTTT.

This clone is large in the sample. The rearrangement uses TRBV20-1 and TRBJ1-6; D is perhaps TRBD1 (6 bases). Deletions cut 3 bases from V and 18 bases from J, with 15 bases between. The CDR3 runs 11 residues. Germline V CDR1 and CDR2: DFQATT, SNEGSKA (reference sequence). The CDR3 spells CSARTGWGPHF. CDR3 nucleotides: TGCAGTGCTAGGACAGGATGGGGCCCCCACTTT.

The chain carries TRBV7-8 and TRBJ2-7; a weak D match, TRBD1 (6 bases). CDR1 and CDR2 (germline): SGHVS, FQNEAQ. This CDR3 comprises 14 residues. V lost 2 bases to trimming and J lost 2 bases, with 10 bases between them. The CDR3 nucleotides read TGTGCCAGCAGCTTACTGAGGGGGACCTACGAGCAGTACTTC. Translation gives CASSLLRGTYEQYF.